Below are 22 T cell receptor beta chains sequenced from a single sample in a study of T-cell reconstitution after alpha-beta-depleted transplantation in children. Unique molecular identifiers tagged the TCRbeta library. A single record per CDR3 protein comes from TCRdb applying MiXCR to the PCR reads. The table shows approximately 230,000 distinct CDR3 sequences, with about 25% occurring only once. The specimen was PBMCs, collected before TCRalphabeta/CD19-depleted stem cell transplant. Receptors originate from a girl aged 2 to 10 with Fanconi anemia, due to receive a stem cell transplant.

This clonotype has at least ten counts. The gene calls are TRBV29-1 and TRBJ2-7; D unresolved. There are 10 residues in the CDR3. Trimming pared 6 bases from V and 3 bases from J, leaving 6 bases between. The germline CDR1 and CDR2 sequences are SQVTM and ANQGSEA. Here the CDR3 DNA reads TGCAGCGTCAGATACTACGAGCAGTACTTC. The encoded protein is CSVRYYEQYF.

This clonotype showed up many times. V and J are TRBV4-1 and TRBJ2-5; D unclear. This CDR3 comprises 15 residues. Germline CDR1 reads MGHRA; CDR2 reads YSYEKL. V lost 0 bases to trimming and J lost 3 bases, with 11 bases between them. CDR3 in DNA: TGCGCCAGCAGCCAAGAAGGACGACCAAAAGAGACCCAGTACTTC. Encoded protein: CASSQEGRPKETQYF.

This clonotype was seen more than once but under ten times. V gene TRBV28 combines with J gene TRBJ2-7; D possibly corresponds to TRBD2 (5 bases). Germline V lookup: CDR1 MDHEN, CDR2 SYDVKM. This CDR3 region has 14 residues. Trimming took 6 bases from V and 3 from J, leaving 15 bases between them. The DNA of the CDR3 is TGTGCCAGCAGGCCCCGGTCTAGCTTCTACGAGCAGTACTTC. It encodes CASRPRSSFYEQYF.

The J gene is TRBJ2-1, the V gene TRBV20-1; D is possibly TRBD2 (6 bases). Trimming stripped 1 base from V and 14 bases from J, with 24 bases between. Germline lookup yields CDR1 DFQATT and CDR2 SNEGSKA (reference sequence). This CDR3 region has 15 residues. The CDR3 region is CSARAGDRPGLREFF. The CDR3 bases are TGCAGTGCTAGAGCGGGGGACCGACCGGGACTGAGGGAGTTCTTC.

Ten or more counts support this clonotype. V usage is TRBV5-1 and J usage is TRBJ2-2; D may be TRBD2 (5 bases). The CDR3 has 13 residues. Germline V gene lookup returns CDR1 SGHRS and CDR2 YFSETQ. With 6 bases removed from V and 0 bases from J, the gap between germline ends came to 6 bases. The CDR3 here is CASTLANTGELFF. CDR3 in DNA: TGCGCCAGCACACTAGCGAACACCGGGGAGCTGTTTTTT.

This clonotype has only a few counts. The rearrangement joins TRBV4-1 to TRBJ2-1, with D perhaps matching TRBD2 (6 bases). Trimming removed 0 bases from V and 1 base from J, with 10 bases in between. The germline V gene encodes CDR1 MGHRA and CDR2 YSYEKL. The CDR3 has 16 amino acids. CDR3 loop: CASSQDFSGSYNEQFF. The CDR3 coding sequence is TGCGCCAGCAGCCAAGATTTCAGCGGGTCCTACAATGAGCAGTTCTTC.

This clonotype was counted at least ten times. The rearrangement uses TRBV27 and TRBJ2-6; a weak D match, TRBD2 (6 bases). There are 14 residues in the CDR3. Germline values: CDR1 MNHEY, CDR2 SMNVEV (reference sequence). Trimming shortened V by 3 bases and J by 3 bases, and 6 bases separated the two germline ends. The CDR3 DNA follows: TGTGCCAGCAGTTTGCGGGATGGGGCCAACGTCCTGACTTTC. Encoded protein: CASSLRDGANVLTF.

This clonotype came up a few times. The chain carries TRBV29-1 and TRBJ2-3; 8 bases align to TRBD2. CDR3 length: 13 amino acids. V gave up 5 bases and J gave up 7 bases; unmatched junction bases: 8. CDR1 and CDR2 from the germline V gene are SQVTM and ANQGSEA. The CDR3 spells CSVNGGRIYTQYF. As DNA, the CDR3 is TGCAGCGTTAACGGCGGGAGGATCTATACGCAGTATTTT.

This clonotype was observed at least ten times. The genes are TRBV20-1 and TRBJ2-2; 11 bases align to TRBD2. This CDR3 contains 19 residues. From germline, CDR1 is DFQATT and CDR2 SNEGSKA (reference sequence). The ends lost 0 bases at V and 6 bases at J; junction bases unmatched: 15. CDR3 sequence reads: CSAREGSGRVFPSAGELFF. Written as DNA, the CDR3 is TGCAGTGCTAGAGAGGGTAGCGGGAGGGTTTTTCCCAGCGCCGGGGAGCTGTTTTTT.

The chain employs TRBV25-1 and TRBJ2-7, with D possibly being TRBD1 or TRBD2 (5 bases each). The length of the CDR3 is 15 residues. CDR1 is MGHDK, CDR2 SYGVNS, per germline. The V end lost 0 bases, the J end lost 5 bases, and 14 bases lay between the germline ends. The CDR3 is CASSEYLGEVDEQYF. The DNA for the CDR3 is TGTGCCAGCAGTGAATATCTGGGGGAAGTGGACGAGCAGTACTTC.

This clonotype has a handful of counts. The gene calls are TRBV28 and TRBJ2-6; tentative D call: TRBD1 (6 bases). Germline CDR1 is MDHEN and CDR2 is SYDVKM. The CDR3 loop spans 17 amino acids. V gave up 3 bases and J gave up 0 bases, with 12 bases separating them. The CDR3 region has the DNA TGTGCCAGCAGTTTTCTGGACAGCGTCTCTGGGGCCAACGTCCTGACTTTC. Protein sequence: CASSFLDSVSGANVLTF.

The rearrangement links TRBV29-1 to TRBJ2-5; TRBD2 aligns across 15 bases. J lost 5 bases, V lost 1 base, and 5 bases had no gene match. There are 16 residues in the CDR3. CDR1 is SQVTM, CDR2 ANQGSEA, per germline. DNA of the CDR3: TGCAGCGTTGAAGGTCCAGGACTAGCGGGAGGGGAGACCCAGTACTTC. Translated, it gives CSVEGPGLAGGETQYF.

About this clonotype itself: The DNA is omitted, as the CDR3 cannot be located on it reliably, and the CDR3 follows TCRdb's listing. The chain recombines TRBV7-3 with TRBJ2-3. Inclusive of both ends, the CDR3 amounts to 15 amino acids. The germline CDR1 and CDR2 sequences are SGHTA and FQGTGA. CDR3 amino acids: CASSLTRLERDTQYF.

This clonotype was seen only a few times. J is TRBJ2-5 and V is TRBV20-1; 7 nucleotides match TRBD1. CDR1 is DFQATT and CDR2 is SNEGSKA in the germline V gene (reference sequence). The CDR3 extends over 13 amino acids. V lost 6 bases, J lost 1 base, and 5 bases stayed unmatched. This chain's CDR3 is CSALTGLQETQYF. The CDR3 DNA reads as TGCAGTGCATTGACAGGGCTCCAAGAGACCCAGTACTTC.

The J gene is TRBJ2-7, the V gene TRBV29-1; D is unresolved. CDR1 and CDR2 from the germline V gene are SQVTM and ANQGSEA. V lost 7 bases and J 0 bases, leaving 10 bases between the germline ends. The CDR3 totals 12 residues. CDR3 DNA sequence: TGCAGCGCAGGTTCGGACTCCTACGAGCAGTACTTC. Translation gives CSAGSDSYEQYF.

This rearrangement joins TRBV5-1 to TRBJ2-3; TRBD1 agrees at 9 bases. Germline V gives CDR1 SGHRS, CDR2 YFSETQ. With 0 bases clipped from V and 6 bases from J, the junction kept 5 bases outside the gene matches. The CDR3 is made up of 15 amino acids. The CDR3 spells CASSLGGQGIDTQYF. The DNA for the CDR3 is TGCGCCAGCAGCTTGGGGGGACAGGGTATCGATACGCAGTATTTT.

This clonotype was counted at least ten times. For the CDR3, the DNA is TGTGCCAGCAGTGCCACATCCAGCAATCAGCCCCAGCATTTT. It translates to CASSATSSNQPQHF. V and J are TRBV2 and TRBJ1-5; D unresolved. With 4 bases removed from V and 1 base from J, the gap between germline ends came to 8 bases. CDR1 SNHLY and CDR2 FYNNEI come from the germline V gene. The CDR3 consists of 14 residues.

This chain connects TRBV6-5 to TRBJ2-2, with 8 bases identical to TRBD2. Germline CDR1 and CDR2: MNHEY and SVGAGI. The V and J ends lost 6 bases and 5 bases, in that order; junction bases with no gene match: 17. This CDR3 region has 18 residues. CDR3 protein: CASSRPGLSGGRTGELFF. In nucleotides, the CDR3 is TGTGCCAGCAGCCGCCCGGGTCTTTCGGGGGGGCGTACCGGGGAGCTGTTTTTT.

The genes are TRBV28 and TRBJ2-1, with a tentative D call TRBD2 (6 bases). The V gene's germline CDR1 is MDHEN and CDR2 SYDVKM. Trimming stripped 7 bases from V and 8 bases from J, with 15 bases between. The CDR3 totals 13 residues. The CDR3: CASTDSGVYEQFF. The CDR3 DNA is TGTGCCAGCACCGACTCGGGGGTCTATGAGCAGTTCTTC.

This clonotype came up many times. The V call is TRBV29-1, the J call TRBJ1-2, with D unresolved. The length of the CDR3 is 11 residues. Deletions cut 5 bases from V and 5 bases from J, with 9 bases between. CDR1 and CDR2 (germline): SQVTM, ANQGSEA. CDR3 nucleotide sequence: TGCAGCGTTCTGTTGGGATATGGCTACACCTTC. It translates to CSVLLGYGYTF.

This clonotype was seen ten or more times. The rearrangement links TRBV4-1 to TRBJ2-1; 13 bases fit TRBD2. Germline V gene data show CDR1 as MGHRA and CDR2 as YSYEKL. J gave up 8 bases and V 3 bases, and 7 bases lay outside the gene matches. The CDR3 is 16 amino acids. CDR3 DNA: TGCGCCAGCAGCCAGGAACTAGCGGGAGGGGGGTATGAGCAGTTCTTC. This translates into CASSQELAGGGYEQFF.

This clonotype was seen only once. The rearrangement links TRBV20-1 to TRBJ2-7, with 9 bases lining up with TRBD2. From germline, CDR1 is DFQATT and CDR2 SNEGSKA (reference sequence). V was pared by 8 bases and J by 7 bases, with 12 bases of the junction left unmatched. There are 13 residues in the CDR3. CDR3 amino acids: CSTSRGREGEQYF. The CDR3 DNA follows: TGCAGTACCTCAAGGGGGCGGGAGGGTGAGCAGTACTTC.